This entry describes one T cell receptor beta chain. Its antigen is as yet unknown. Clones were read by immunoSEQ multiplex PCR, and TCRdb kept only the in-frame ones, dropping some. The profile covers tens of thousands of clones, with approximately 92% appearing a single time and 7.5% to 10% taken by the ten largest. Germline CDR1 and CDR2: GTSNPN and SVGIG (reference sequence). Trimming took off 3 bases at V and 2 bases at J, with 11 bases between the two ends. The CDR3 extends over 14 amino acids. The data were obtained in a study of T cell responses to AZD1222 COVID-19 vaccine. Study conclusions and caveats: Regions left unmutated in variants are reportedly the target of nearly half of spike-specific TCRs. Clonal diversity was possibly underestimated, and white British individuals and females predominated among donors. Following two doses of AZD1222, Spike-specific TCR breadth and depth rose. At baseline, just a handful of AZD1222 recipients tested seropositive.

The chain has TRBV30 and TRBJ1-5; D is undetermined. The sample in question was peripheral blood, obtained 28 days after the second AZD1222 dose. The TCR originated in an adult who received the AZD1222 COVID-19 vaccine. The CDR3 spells CAWSLLTGNQPQHF. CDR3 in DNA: TGTGCCTGGAGCCTCTTGACTGGCAATCAGCCCCAGCATTTT. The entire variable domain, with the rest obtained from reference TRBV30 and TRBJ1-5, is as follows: SQTIHQWPATLVQPVGSPLSLECTVEGTSNPNLYWYRQAAGRGLQLLFYSVGIGQISSEVPQNLSASRPQDRQFILSSKKLLLSDSGFYLCAWSLLTGNQPQHFGDGTRLSIL.